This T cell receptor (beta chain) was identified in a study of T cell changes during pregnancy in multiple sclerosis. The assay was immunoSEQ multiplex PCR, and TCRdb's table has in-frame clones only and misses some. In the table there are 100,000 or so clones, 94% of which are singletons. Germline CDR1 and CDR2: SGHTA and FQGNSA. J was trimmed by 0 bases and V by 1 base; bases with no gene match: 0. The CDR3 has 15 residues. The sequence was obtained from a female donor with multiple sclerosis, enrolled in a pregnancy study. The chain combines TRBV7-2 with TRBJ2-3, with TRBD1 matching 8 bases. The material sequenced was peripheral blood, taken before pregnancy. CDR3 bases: TGTGCCAGCAGCTTAGGGACAGGGAGCACAGATACGCAGTATTTT. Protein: CASSLGTGSTDTQYF. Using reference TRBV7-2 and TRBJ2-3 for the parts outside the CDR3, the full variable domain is GAGVSQSPSNKVTEKGKDVELRCDPISGHTALYWYRQSLGQGLEFLIYFQGNSAPDKSGLPSDRFSAERTGGSVSTLTIQRTQQEDSAVYLCASSLGTGSTDTQYFGPGTRLTVL.